The 26 T cell receptor beta chains presented below share a single source sample, sequenced in a study of vaccination effects on CD4 cells after COVID-19. Prior to sequencing, the ViraFEST assay stimulated PBMC with viral peptide pools, which expanded the antigen-specific CD4+ T cells. Having been cultured for roughly 10 days, the cells underwent CD4+ T cell isolation. Each person got two doses of an mRNA SARS-CoV-2 vaccine, BNT162b2 or mRNA-1273. Clones were read by immunoSEQ multiplex PCR, and TCRdb kept only the in-frame ones, dropping some. The table has approximately 74,000 clones, more than 60% seen once. Their antigens remain unidentified. This sample comprised CD4+ T cells from PBMCs cultured with HCoV-OC43 spike peptides, obtained after COVID-19 vaccination. The subset is: HCoV-OC43 spike overlapping peptide pool stimulation. The source of these receptors is a human donor who received a COVID-19 vaccine.

V usage is TRBV7-7 and J usage is TRBJ1-1; no reliable D call. This CDR3 has 13 residues. Germline V gene data show CDR1 as SSHAT and CDR2 as FNYEAQ (reference sequence). Between the trimmed V and J ends, which lost 0 bases and 5 bases, there was a span of 7 bases. CDR3 protein: CASSLAPGTEAFF. CDR3 in DNA: TGTGCCAGCAGCTTAGCGCCAGGTACTGAAGCTTTCTTT.

The chain employs TRBV3-1 (or the pseudogene TRBV3-2) and TRBJ1-1, with D possibly matching TRBD1 (5 bases). Deletions cut 3 bases from V and 5 bases from J, with 10 bases between. CDR3 size: 13 residues. From germline, CDR1 is LGHDT and CDR2 YNNKEL (reference sequence). The CDR3 DNA sequence: TGTGCCAGCAGCCACCAGGGTTGGACTGAAGCTTTCTTT. Amino acid sequence: CASSHQGWTEAFF.

This chain links TRBV24-1 with TRBJ2-3, with TRBD1 identical over 10 bases. The CDR3 is 14 residues long. Per the germline V gene, CDR1 is KGHDR and CDR2 is SFDVKD. With V trimmed by 4 bases and J by 8 bases, 5 bases remained unmatched. The CDR3 DNA follows: TGTGCCACCAGTGAACATTGGGACAGGGGTACGCAGTATTTT. It yields the protein CATSEHWDRGTQYF.

This clone appeared a few times. The rearrangement links TRBV7-8 to TRBJ1-3; 8 bases align to TRBD1. The J segment lost 7 bases and the V segment lost 6 bases, leaving 5 bases of the junction unmatched. The CDR3 is made up of 13 amino acids. Germline values: CDR1 SGHVS, CDR2 FQNEAQ. CDR3: CASSTDRANTIYF. CDR3 coding DNA: TGTGCCAGCAGTACGGACAGGGCTAACACCATATATTTT.

This chain joins TRBV5-1 and TRBJ2-5; D not resolved. The CDR3 spans 14 residues. CDR1 and CDR2 from the germline V gene are SGHRS and YFSETQ. V was clipped by 4 bases and J by 4 bases, with 14 bases between them. The CDR3 loop is CASSPGGPGETQYF. CDR3 nucleotide sequence: TGCGCCAGCAGCCCGGGTGGGCCGGGAGAGACCCAGTACTTC.

The CDR3 DNA is TGTGCCAGCAAACTTGGGGAATCCCCTGGGGCCAACGTCCTGACTTTC. Its translation: CASKLGESPGANVLTF. The J gene is TRBJ2-6, the V gene TRBV2; D is ambiguous. Germline V lookup: CDR1 SNHLY, CDR2 FYNNEI. The V gene lost 7 bases and the J gene lost 2 bases, with 15 bases spanning the gap. The CDR3 is made up of 16 amino acids.

This chain joins TRBV7-9 and TRBJ2-5, with 7 bases fitting TRBD1. This CDR3 comprises 14 residues. Losses at the gene ends were 2 bases for V and 5 bases for J; bases not matched to a gene: 5. Germline loops: CDR1 SEHNR, CDR2 FQNEAQ (reference sequence). In nucleotides, the CDR3 is TGTGCCAGCAGCTTATCGGGGACAGAGGAGACCCAGTACTTC. It codes for CASSLSGTEETQYF.

The chain carries TRBV18 and TRBJ2-5; D is unclear. Trimming removed 1 base at V and 2 bases at J, with 5 bases between. The CDR3 consists of 13 residues. Germline CDR1 reads KGHSH; CDR2 reads LQKENI. CDR3 sequence (DNA): TGTGCCAGCTCACCACGTCTTCAAGAGACCCAGTACTTC. It translates to CASSPRLQETQYF.

V gene TRBV28 combines with J gene TRBJ1-2; 9 bases align to TRBD1. CDR1 and CDR2 (germline): MDHEN, SYDVKM. J gave up 4 bases and V 4 bases, and 4 bases lay outside the gene matches. This CDR3 contains 14 residues. The CDR3 DNA sequence: TGTGCCAGCAGTTCGGGACAGGGCGCCTATGGCTACACCTTC. Protein product: CASSSGQGAYGYTF.

The chain combines TRBV29-1 with TRBJ2-3, with D perhaps TRBD2 (6 bases). The CDR3 spans 14 residues. Germline CDR1 and CDR2: SQVTM and ANQGSEA. Deletions cut 8 bases from V and 1 base from J, with 16 bases between. The CDR3 DNA sequence: TGCAGCCTCCGCCGGGGGTATGGCACAGATACGCAGTATTTT. It specifies CSLRRGYGTDTQYF.

The V call is TRBV30, the J call TRBJ1-1; D remains ambiguous. CDR1 and CDR2 from the germline V gene are GTSNPN and SVGIG (reference sequence). The length of the CDR3 is 12 residues. V was trimmed by 8 bases and J by 0 bases, leaving 10 bases between them. Here the CDR3 reads CALNRVNTEAFF. As DNA, the CDR3 is TGTGCCCTAAACCGGGTGAACACTGAAGCTTTCTTT.

This rearrangement joins TRBV5-1 to TRBJ2-7, with D perhaps TRBD1 (5 bases). Germline V gene data show CDR1 as SGHRS and CDR2 as YFSETQ. The CDR3 has 13 amino acids. The V end lost 5 bases, the J end lost 5 bases, and 14 bases lay between the germline ends. In nucleotides, the CDR3 is TGCGCCAGCAGATCAGGGCCCGACGACGAGCAGTACGTC. Translated, it gives CASRSGPDDEQYV.

This sequence joins TRBV15 and TRBJ1-5, with D unclear. CDR3 length: 13 residues. CDR1 is LNHNV, CDR2 YYDKDF, per germline (reference sequence). V was shortened by 6 bases and J by 2 bases, with 8 bases between the two germline ends. CDR3 in DNA: TGTGCCACCAGTTTGAGGGGCAATCAGCCCCAGCATTTT. This encodes CATSLRGNQPQHF.

The chain has TRBV30 and TRBJ1-5; TRBD1 matches at 10 bases. This CDR3 contains 13 residues. V was pared by 5 bases and J by 5 bases, with 3 bases of the junction left unmatched. Germline V lookup: CDR1 GTSNPN, CDR2 SVGIG (reference sequence). CDR3 sequence (DNA): TGTGCCTGGTCCGGACAGGGGGATCAGCCCCAGCATTTT. Translated: CAWSGQGDQPQHF. Looking up the rest from reference TRBV30 and TRBJ1-5 gives the full variable domain: SQTIHQWPATLVQPVGSPLSLECTVEGTSNPNLYWYRQAAGRGLQLLFYSVGIGQISSEVPQNLSASRPQDRQFILSSKKLLLSDSGFYLCAWSGQGDQPQHFGDGTRLSIL.

This chain connects TRBV28 to TRBJ2-3, with D possibly matching TRBD2 (5 bases). Germline CDR1 and CDR2: MDHEN and SYDVKM. CDR3 size: 18 residues. Trimming took 5 bases from V and 6 from J, leaving 27 bases between them. CDR3: CASSLLPLYTSKVDTQYF. CDR3 coding DNA: TGTGCCAGCAGTCTACTCCCCCTCTACACTAGTAAAGTGGATACGCAGTATTTT.

V is TRBV5-1 and J is TRBJ2-4; 8 nucleotides align to TRBD2. The ends lost 4 bases at V and 0 bases at J; junction bases unmatched: 6. Per germline, CDR1 SGHRS and CDR2 YFSETQ. This CDR3 is built from 16 residues. The CDR3: CASSVTSGLAKNIQYF. CDR3 coding DNA: TGCGCCAGCAGCGTCACTAGCGGACTAGCCAAAAACATTCAGTACTTC.

This clone turned up a few times. The V and J genes are TRBV2 and TRBJ2-7; D might be TRBD1 or TRBD2, each matching 5 bases. V was shortened by 6 bases and J by 3 bases, with 12 bases between the two germline ends. Per the germline V gene, CDR1 is SNHLY and CDR2 is FYNNEI. This CDR3 is 13 amino acids long. CDR3 sequence: CASRKRDGYEQYV. CDR3 sequence (DNA): TGTGCCAGCAGGAAACGGGACGGCTACGAGCAGTACGTC.

The chain is built from TRBV2 and TRBJ1-2, with D unclear. The V end lost 1 base, the J end lost 4 bases, and 4 bases lay between the germline ends. The CDR3 spans 12 residues. Germline V gene data show CDR1 as SNHLY and CDR2 as FYNNEI. DNA of the CDR3: TGTGCCAGCAGTGAAGGGGTCTATGGCTACACCTTC. Translated, it gives CASSEGVYGYTF.

This rearrangement joins TRBV7-2 to TRBJ1-1; D gene unclear. Trimming pared 2 bases from V and 4 bases from J, leaving 11 bases between. The germline CDR1 and CDR2 sequences are SGHTA and FQGNSA. CDR3 length: 14 amino acids. The CDR3: CASSLTRAATEAFF. CDR3 sequence (DNA): TGTGCCAGCAGCTTAACGAGGGCGGCCACTGAAGCTTTCTTT.

The chain uses TRBV2 and TRBJ2-1; 12 bases are shared with TRBD2. Looked up from germline, CDR1 is SNHLY and CDR2 is FYNNEI. The CDR3 consists of 15 residues. V trimming: 5 bases; J trimming: 5 bases; junction bases outside the gene matches: 4. In DNA form, the CDR3 reads TGTGCCAGCAGTCGACTAGCGGGGGATAACAATGAGCAGTTCTTC. This codes for CASSRLAGDNNEQFF. The full variable domain, its missing parts supplied by reference TRBV2 and TRBJ2-1, is EPEVTQTPSHQVTQMGQEVILRCVPISNHLYFYWYRQILGQKVEFLVSFYNNEISEKSEIFDDQFSVERPDGSNFTLKIRSTKLEDSAMYFCASSRLAGDNNEQFFGPGTRLTVL.

The chain recombines TRBV28 with TRBJ2-1; D might be TRBD2 (6 bases). V was cut by 6 bases and J by 7 bases, with 19 bases left in between. CDR3 length: 15 residues. Germline-derived CDR1 and CDR2 are MDHEN and SYDVKM. In DNA, the CDR3 is TGTGCCAGCAGAAAAAGACTAGAGGCCATAAATGAGCAGTTCTTC. Translating gives CASRKRLEAINEQFF. Full variable domain (rest looked up from reference TRBV28 and TRBJ2-1): DVKVTQSSRYLVKRTGEKVFLECVQDMDHENMFWYRQDPGLGLRLIYFSYDVKMKEKGDIPEGYSVSREKKERFSLILESASTNQTSMYLCASRKRLEAINEQFFGPGTRLTVL.

The rearrangement uses TRBV4-1 and TRBJ1-6; 7 bases are a match to TRBD1. Trimming removed 0 bases from V and 10 bases from J; junction bases left unmatched: 12. The germline V gene encodes CDR1 MGHRA and CDR2 YSYEKL. CDR3 length: 17 amino acids. The CDR3 loop is CASSQEGGGGLRSPLHF. The CDR3 region has the DNA TGCGCCAGCAGCCAAGAGGGGGGAGGGGGCTTGCGATCACCCCTCCACTTT.

V gene TRBV2 combines with J gene TRBJ2-5, with D tentatively TRBD2 (5 bases). Germline V gene lookup returns CDR1 SNHLY and CDR2 FYNNEI. Trimming removed 9 bases at V and 9 bases at J, with 17 bases between. This CDR3 has 12 residues. The CDR3 region is CASRRSGESQYF. The CDR3 bases are TGTGCCAGTAGGAGGAGCGGTGAGTCCCAGTACTTC.

This chain connects TRBV19 to TRBJ1-1; unclear D gene. The V gene's germline CDR1 is LNHDA and CDR2 SQIVND (reference sequence). V dropped 6 bases and J dropped 2 bases, with 7 bases sitting between them. The CDR3 sequence is 12 residues long. CDR3 in DNA: TGTGCCAGTAGACAATTAAACACTGAAGCTTTCTTT. Translating it yields CASRQLNTEAFF.

V is TRBV27 and J is TRBJ2-1; no definite D call. The germline V and J ends were trimmed by 3 bases and 2 bases, with 5 bases remaining between them. There are 13 residues in the CDR3. Germline V lookup: CDR1 MNHEY, CDR2 SMNVEV (reference sequence). CDR3 sequence (DNA): TGTGCCAGCAGTTTTTCAGCCTACAATGAGCAGTTCTTC. This sequence encodes CASSFSAYNEQFF.

The chain uses TRBV2 and TRBJ2-5, with 8 nucleotides matching TRBD1. The CDR3 contains 16 residues. The germline V gene encodes CDR1 SNHLY and CDR2 FYNNEI. With V trimmed by 2 bases and J by 5 bases, 10 bases remained unmatched. The DNA of the CDR3 is TGTGCCAGCAGTGAATTGGACAGGGTGGGTCGCGAGACCCAGTACTTC. Its translation is CASSELDRVGRETQYF.